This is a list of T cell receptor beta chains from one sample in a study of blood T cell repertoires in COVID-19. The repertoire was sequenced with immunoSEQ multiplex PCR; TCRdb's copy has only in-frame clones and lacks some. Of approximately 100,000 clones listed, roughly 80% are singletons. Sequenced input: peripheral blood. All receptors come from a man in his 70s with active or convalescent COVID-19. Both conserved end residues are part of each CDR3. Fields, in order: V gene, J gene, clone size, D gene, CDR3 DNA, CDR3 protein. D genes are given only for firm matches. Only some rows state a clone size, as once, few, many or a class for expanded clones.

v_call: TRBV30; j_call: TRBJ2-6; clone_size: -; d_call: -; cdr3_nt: TGTGCCTGGAGTGTTACCTACTCTAAGGACAGAGGAATCTCTGGGGCCAACGTCCTGACTTTC; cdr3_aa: CAWSVTYSKDRGISGANVLTF
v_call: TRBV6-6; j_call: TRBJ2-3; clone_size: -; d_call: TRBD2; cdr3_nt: TGTGCCAGCAGTGGTAGCGGGAGAACAGATACGCAGTATTTT; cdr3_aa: CASSGSGRTDTQYF
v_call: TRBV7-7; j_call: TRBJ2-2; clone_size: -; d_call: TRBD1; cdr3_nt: TGTGCTAGCAGCCAAACGACAGGGACCGGGGAGCTGTTTTTT; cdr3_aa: CASSQTTGTGELFF
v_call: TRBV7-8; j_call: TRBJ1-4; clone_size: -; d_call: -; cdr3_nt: TGTGCCAGCAGCGCCCGGTCAACTAATGAAAAACTGTTTTTT; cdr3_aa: CASSARSTNEKLFF
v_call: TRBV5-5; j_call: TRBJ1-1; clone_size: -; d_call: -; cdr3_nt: TGTGCCAGCAGCGCCAGGGGCGTGAACACTGAAGCTTTCTTT; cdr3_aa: CASSARGVNTEAFF
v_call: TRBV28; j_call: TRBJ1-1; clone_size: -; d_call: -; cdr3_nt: TGTGCCAGCAGTTTATCGCGGAGGAACACTGAAGCTTTCTTT; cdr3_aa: CASSLSRRNTEAFF
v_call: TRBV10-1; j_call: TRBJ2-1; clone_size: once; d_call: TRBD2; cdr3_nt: TGCGCCAGCAGTGAGTCGGGACTAGCGGGGGACTACAATGAGCAGTTCTTC; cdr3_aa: CASSESGLAGDYNEQFF
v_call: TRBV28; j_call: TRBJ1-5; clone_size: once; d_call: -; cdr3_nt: TGTGCCAGCACAAGTGGGCCGGATCAGCCCCAGCATTTT; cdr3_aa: CASTSGPDQPQHF
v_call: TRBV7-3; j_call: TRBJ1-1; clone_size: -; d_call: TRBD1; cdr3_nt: TGTGCCAGCAGCTTTAACACAGGGGGCAACACTGAAGCTTTCTTT; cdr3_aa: CASSFNTGGNTEAFF
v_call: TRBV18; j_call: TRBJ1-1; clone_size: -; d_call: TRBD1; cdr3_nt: TGTGCCAGCTCACCTGGACAGGGGGAGTACACTGAAGCTTTCTTT; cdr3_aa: CASSPGQGEYTEAFF
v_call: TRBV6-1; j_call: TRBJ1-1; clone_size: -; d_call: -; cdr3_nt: TGTGCCAGCAGTGAATCCCTCGGTGGCACTGAAGCTTTCTTT; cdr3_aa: CASSESLGGTEAFF
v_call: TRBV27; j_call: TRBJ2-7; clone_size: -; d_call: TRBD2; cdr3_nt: TGTGCCAGCAAAAGGACTAGCGGGTTGTACGAGCAGTACTTC; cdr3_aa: CASKRTSGLYEQYF
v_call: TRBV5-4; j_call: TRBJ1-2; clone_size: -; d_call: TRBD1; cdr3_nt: TGTGCCAGCAGCCGGGACAGGTCAAACTATGGCTACACCTTC; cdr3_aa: CASSRDRSNYGYTF
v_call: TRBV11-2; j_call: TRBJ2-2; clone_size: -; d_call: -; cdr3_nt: TGTGCCAGCAGCCCTCGGACGGGAAGGAGTCGTGGCACCGGGGAGCTGTTTTTT; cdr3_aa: CASSPRTGRSRGTGELFF
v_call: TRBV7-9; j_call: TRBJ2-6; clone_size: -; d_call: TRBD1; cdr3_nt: TGTGCCAGCAATGACAGGGTGTCCTCTGGGGCCAACGTCCTGACTTTC; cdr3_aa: CASNDRVSSGANVLTF
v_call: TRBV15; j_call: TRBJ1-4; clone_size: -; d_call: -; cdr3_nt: TGTGCCACCAGCAGACCGAGTAGGGGTAGGAGAGAAAAACTGTTTTTT; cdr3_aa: CATSRPSRGRREKLFF
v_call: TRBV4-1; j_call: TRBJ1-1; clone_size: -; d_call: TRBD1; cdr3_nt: TGCGCCAGCAGCCTTTCCGGGACAGGGAGCACTGAAGCTTTCTTT; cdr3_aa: CASSLSGTGSTEAFF
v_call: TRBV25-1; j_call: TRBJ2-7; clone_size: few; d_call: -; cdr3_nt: TGTGCCAGCCGCCAGGCGTCCGAGCAGTACTTC; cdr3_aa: CASRQASEQYF
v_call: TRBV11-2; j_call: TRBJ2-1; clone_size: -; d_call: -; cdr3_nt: TGTGCCAGCAGCCCCACGGGGATCCATGAGCAGTTCTTC; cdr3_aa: CASSPTGIHEQFF
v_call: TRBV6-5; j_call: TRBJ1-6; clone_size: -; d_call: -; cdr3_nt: TGTGCCAGCAGTTACTCATACAGTCAACCCCTCCACTTT; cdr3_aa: CASSYSYSQPLHF
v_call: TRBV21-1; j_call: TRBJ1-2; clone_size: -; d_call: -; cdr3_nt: TGTGCCAGCAGCAAAGCCTTTTTCTATGGCTACACCTTC; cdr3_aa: CASSKAFFYGYTF
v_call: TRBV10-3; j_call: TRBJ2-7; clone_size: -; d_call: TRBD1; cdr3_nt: TGTGCAATCGGTGGGACAGGGGGCAACGAGCAGTACTTC; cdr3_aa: CAIGGTGGNEQYF
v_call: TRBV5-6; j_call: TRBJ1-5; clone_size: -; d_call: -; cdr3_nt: TGTGCCAGCAGCTTGGGGACAGTTAGCAATCAGCCCCAGCATTTT; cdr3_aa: CASSLGTVSNQPQHF
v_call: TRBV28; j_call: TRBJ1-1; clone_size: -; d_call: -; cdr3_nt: TGTGCCAGCAACCGGGGGGTCGGGGGAAACACTGAAGCTTTCTTT; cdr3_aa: CASNRGVGGNTEAFF
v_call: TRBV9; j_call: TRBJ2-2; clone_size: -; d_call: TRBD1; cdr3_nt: TGTGCCAGCAGCGTAACCTCCGGGACAGCCACCGGGGAGCTGTTTTTT; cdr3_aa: CASSVTSGTATGELFF
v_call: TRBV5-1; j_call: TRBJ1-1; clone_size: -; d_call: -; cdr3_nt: TGCGCCAGCAGCTTGTCTGAGGAGAACACTGAAGCTTTCTTT; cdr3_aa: CASSLSEENTEAFF
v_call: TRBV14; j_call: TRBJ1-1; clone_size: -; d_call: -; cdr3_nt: TGTGCCAGCAGCCAGTCGCGGGCCACTGAAGCTTTCTTT; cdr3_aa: CASSQSRATEAFF
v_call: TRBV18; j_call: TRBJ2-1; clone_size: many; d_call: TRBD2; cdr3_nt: TGTGCCAGCTCACTTAGCGGGAGCGCCGCCTACAATGAGCAGTTCTTC; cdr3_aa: CASSLSGSAAYNEQFF